A selection of T cell receptor beta chains follows, all from one sample in a study of cytomegalovirus exposure and HLA in healthy donors. The protocol was immunoSEQ multiplex PCR, while the TCRdb copy is restricted to in-frame clones and leaves out a portion. Altogether approximately 140,000 clones are present, over 70% being singletons, with the ten largest covering 4% to 4.5%. Specimen: PBMCs. Receptor source: a woman in her 40s in good health and CMV-seronegative. The conserved cysteine and the conserved F or W are not part of the CDR3 here. Fields, in order: J gene, clone size, V gene, D gene, CDR3 protein. The D gene is left open where the match is weak. For some rows the clone size is stated as once, few or many, or as a class when expanded; others skip it.

TRBJ1-2	-	TRBV28	TRBD1	ASTASDRDGFGYT
TRBJ1-3	once	TRBV18	TRBD1	ASTPGQGQSSGNTIY
TRBJ2-3	-	TRBV15	TRBD2	ATSRDIAGTSTDTQY
TRBJ1-2	-	TRBV4-1	-	ASSQRQDSYGYT
TRBJ2-7	-	TRBV27	TRBD1	ASRGGAGGLYEQY
TRBJ2-7	-	TRBV18	-	ASSPGQNEQY
TRBJ1-6	-	TRBV6-5	TRBD1	ASSYGTGNSPLH
TRBJ1-5	many	TRBV5-6	TRBD1	ASSRQGEQPQH
TRBJ1-2	few	TRBV4-3	-	ASSQKTGYGGAYGYT
TRBJ1-2	-	TRBV4-3	TRBD1	ASSQDRQGNYGYT
TRBJ2-1	few	TRBV7-8	TRBD2	ASSPGTSGRANEQF
TRBJ1-2	-	TRBV27	-	ASSSALRGGYT
TRBJ2-1	-	TRBV29-1	TRBD2	SVEGGVGQF